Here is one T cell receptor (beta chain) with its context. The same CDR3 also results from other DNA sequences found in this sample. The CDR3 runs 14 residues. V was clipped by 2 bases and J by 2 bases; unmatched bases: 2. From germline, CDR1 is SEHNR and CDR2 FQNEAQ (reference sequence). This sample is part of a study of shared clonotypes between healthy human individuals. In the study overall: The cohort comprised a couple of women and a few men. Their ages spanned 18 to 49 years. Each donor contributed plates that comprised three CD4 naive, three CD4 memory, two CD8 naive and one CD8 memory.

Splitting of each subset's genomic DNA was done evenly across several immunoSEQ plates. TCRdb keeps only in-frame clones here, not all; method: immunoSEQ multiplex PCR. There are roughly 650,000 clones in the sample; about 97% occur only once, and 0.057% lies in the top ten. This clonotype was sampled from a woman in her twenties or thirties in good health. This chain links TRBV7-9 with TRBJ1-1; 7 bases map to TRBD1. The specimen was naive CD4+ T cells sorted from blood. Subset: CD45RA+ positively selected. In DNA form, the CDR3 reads TGTGCCAGCAGCTTAACAGGGGTAAACACTGAAGCTTTCTTT. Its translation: CASSLTGVNTEAFF. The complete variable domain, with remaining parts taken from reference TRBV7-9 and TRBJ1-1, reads DTGVSQNPRHKITKRGQNVTFRCDPISEHNRLYWYRQTLGQGPEFLTYFQNEAQLEKSRLLSDRFSAERPKGSFSTLEIQRTEQGDSAMYLCASSLTGVNTEAFFGQGTRLTVV.